This TCR beta chain was obtained from a study of T cells in Graves' hyperthyroidism and ophthalmopathy. The study's findings and limits: Blood also showed most of the thyroid clonotypes that were expanded above 0.001.

What was amplified from RNA transcripts were TCR beta CDR3 regions. A set of HTBI primers served as the primers for a first-round RT-PCR of the TCR CDR3. Using its own MiXCR run on the multiplex PCR reads, TCRdb lists one record per CDR3 protein. The sample consists of 650,000 to 750,000 distinct CDR3 sequences, 12% to 15% of them appearing once. This clonotype has at least ten counts. Antigen: not known. Hyperthyroidism of Graves' type that showed no ophthalmopathy progression within 18 months was stable. Uncontrolled infection, other autoimmune disease, pregnancy or lactation barred patients from enrollment. Each 10 ml fresh peripheral blood draw supplied the PBMCs. The TCR sequence derives from a woman in her late teens or twenties with Graves' hyperthyroidism. Sequencing input: blood.

The CDR3 spells CASRPQGAYEQYF. DNA of the CDR3: TGTGCCAGCAGACCACAGGGGGCCTACGAGCAGTACTTC. The V and J genes are TRBV12-3 or TRBV12-4 and TRBJ2-7, with TRBD1 matching over 8 bases. The CDR3 totals 13 residues. Unmatched junction bases numbered 3, after V lost 6 bases and J lost 2 bases.